A single sample is the source of the 3 T cell receptor beta chains below, sequenced in a study of blood T cell repertoires in COVID-19 (dated by TCRdb to between 2020 and 2021). Library generation was performed with the immunoSEQ multiplex PCR assay. TCRdb took this table from immuneACCESS and kept in-frame rearrangements with V and J called. Such tables lack part of the clones; where checked against another copy, unresolved V genes explain under half of the gap, and the rest is unexplained. The sample profile shows over 200,000 clones; around 88% of them were found once. The ten largest clones add up to approximately 5.4% of the sample. Sequencing input: peripheral blood. These receptors all stem from an elderly man with acute or convalescent COVID-19.

V is TRBV19 and J is TRBJ2-5, with TRBD1 identical over 7 bases. The CDR3 runs 14 residues. Germline V gene lookup returns CDR1 LNHDA and CDR2 SQIVND (reference sequence). The V segment lost 5 bases and the J segment 9 bases; nucleotides outside the gene matches: 12. The CDR3 nucleotides are TGTGCCAGTAGTCCACGGGACAGCGGATATGCCCAGTACTTC. Amino acids: CASSPRDSGYAQYF.

This rearrangement joins TRBV27 to TRBJ2-2; no clear D. Per germline, CDR1 MNHEY and CDR2 SMNVEV (reference sequence). The CDR3 totals 12 residues. Deletions cut 6 bases from V and 7 bases from J, with 9 bases between. This CDR3 is CASSQVLGELFF. CDR3 nucleotide sequence: TGTGCCAGCAGCCAGGTACTCGGGGAGCTGTTTTTT.

The chain links TRBV6-4 to TRBJ1-2; maybe TRBD1 (5 bases). Trimming left V 4 bases short and J 0 bases short, with 6 bases between. CDR3 length equals 13 residues. Germline CDR1 reads MRHNA; CDR2 reads SNTAGT. CDR3 sequence reads: CASSGTSNYGYTF. The DNA of the CDR3 is TGTGCCAGCAGTGGGACATCTAACTATGGCTACACCTTC.